The clone carrying this T cell receptor (beta chain) was observed a single time. The table came from immunoSEQ multiplex PCR; TCRdb's copy has only in-frame clones and leaves some out. The repertoire holds 95,000 to 100,000 clones, with 89% as singletons. Looked up from germline, CDR1 is LGHNA and CDR2 is YSLEER. This CDR3 region has 16 residues. V lost 1 base and J 4 bases, leaving 16 bases between the germline ends. The data stem from a study of T cell responses to AZD1222 COVID-19 vaccine. The V call is TRBV4-3, the J call TRBJ1-1, with D unclear. Sequencing used peripheral blood, obtained on day 0 of AZD1222 vaccination. This clonotype was obtained from an adult in good health. CDR3 protein: CASSQVLTGVSTEAFF. The CDR3 region has the DNA TGCGCCAGCAGCCAAGTCCTAACCGGTGTGAGCACTGAAGCTTTCTTT.